The clone carrying this TCR beta chain was seen a single time. What it recognizes is unknown. Germline V gene lookup returns CDR1 SGHRS and CDR2 YFSETQ. V was pared by 7 bases and J by 3 bases, with 6 bases of the junction left unmatched. The CDR3 totals 14 residues. Sequencing targeted expressed TCRB transcripts, as all isolated RNA had been reverse transcribed. Sequenced by immunoSEQ multiplex PCR; TCRdb stores in-frame clones only, minus some. Of a few hundred thousand clones listed, 24% are singletons. The record originates from a study of beta chain features in type 1 diabetes. General study points: Moderate but significant shortening of TCRB CDR3s was recorded in all four CD4+ subsets from Type 1 diabetes patients.

Donors underwent one heparinised blood draw, around 100 mL on average. A CD45RO/CCR7/CD25/CD127/CD95/CD27 panel sorted naive, central memory, regulatory and stem cell-like memory CD4+ cells. Sorted populations all exceeded 98% purity. The receptor comes from a woman aged 25 to 39 with type 1 diabetes. The chain joins TRBV5-1 to TRBJ2-2; 7 bases are a match to TRBD1. Source material: naive CD4+ T cells from blood. The DNA of the CDR3 is TGCGCCAGCGACGAGGGGGCTGACACCGGGGAGCTGTTTTTT. Translating gives CASDEGADTGELFF. The variable domain in full, completed from reference TRBV5-1 and TRBJ2-2, reads KAGVTQTPRYLIKTRGQQVTLSCSPISGHRSVSWYQQTPGQGLQFLFEYFSETQRNKGNFPGRFSGRQFSNSRSEMNVSTLELGDSALYLCASDEGADTGELFFGEGSRLTVL.